This TCR beta chain came from a study of vaccination and CD4 T cells after COVID-19. Study summary: Each convalescent patient was PCR positive for SARS-CoV-2 on nasal swab; under ten cases were mild and one severe. Blood was drawn a median around 66 days post second dose, range 14 to 241. SARS-CoV-2, HCoV-NL63, HCoV-OC43 and HCoV-229E supplied the overlapping spike peptides used to stimulate cells.

CDR1 is LGHNA, CDR2 YNFKEQ, per germline. The CDR3 covers 15 residues. Trimming took off 5 bases at V and 8 bases at J, with 19 bases between the two ends. The treatment here: approximately 10-day PBMC culture with coronavirus spike peptide pools or control peptides (ViraFEST assay). The Oncomine TCR Beta short-read assay sequenced DNA from cultured CD4+ T cells. Each CDR3 protein is one row after TCRdb ran MiXCR on the PCR reads. The sample yields 7,000 to 8,000 distinct CDR3 sequences, around 20% seen once. Points on this clonotype: Its target is not known.

V gene TRBV4-2 combines with J gene TRBJ2-1, with D maybe TRBD2 (7 bases). This sequence was found in a human donor who had recovered from COVID-19. The sequencing here drew on CD4+ T cells from blood, cultured in vitro, taken after SARS-CoV-2 vaccination. CDR3 in DNA: TGTGCCAGCAGCGGCGTGGGGGGCGGGAGCGATGAGCAGTTCTTC. As protein: CASSGVGGGSDEQFF.